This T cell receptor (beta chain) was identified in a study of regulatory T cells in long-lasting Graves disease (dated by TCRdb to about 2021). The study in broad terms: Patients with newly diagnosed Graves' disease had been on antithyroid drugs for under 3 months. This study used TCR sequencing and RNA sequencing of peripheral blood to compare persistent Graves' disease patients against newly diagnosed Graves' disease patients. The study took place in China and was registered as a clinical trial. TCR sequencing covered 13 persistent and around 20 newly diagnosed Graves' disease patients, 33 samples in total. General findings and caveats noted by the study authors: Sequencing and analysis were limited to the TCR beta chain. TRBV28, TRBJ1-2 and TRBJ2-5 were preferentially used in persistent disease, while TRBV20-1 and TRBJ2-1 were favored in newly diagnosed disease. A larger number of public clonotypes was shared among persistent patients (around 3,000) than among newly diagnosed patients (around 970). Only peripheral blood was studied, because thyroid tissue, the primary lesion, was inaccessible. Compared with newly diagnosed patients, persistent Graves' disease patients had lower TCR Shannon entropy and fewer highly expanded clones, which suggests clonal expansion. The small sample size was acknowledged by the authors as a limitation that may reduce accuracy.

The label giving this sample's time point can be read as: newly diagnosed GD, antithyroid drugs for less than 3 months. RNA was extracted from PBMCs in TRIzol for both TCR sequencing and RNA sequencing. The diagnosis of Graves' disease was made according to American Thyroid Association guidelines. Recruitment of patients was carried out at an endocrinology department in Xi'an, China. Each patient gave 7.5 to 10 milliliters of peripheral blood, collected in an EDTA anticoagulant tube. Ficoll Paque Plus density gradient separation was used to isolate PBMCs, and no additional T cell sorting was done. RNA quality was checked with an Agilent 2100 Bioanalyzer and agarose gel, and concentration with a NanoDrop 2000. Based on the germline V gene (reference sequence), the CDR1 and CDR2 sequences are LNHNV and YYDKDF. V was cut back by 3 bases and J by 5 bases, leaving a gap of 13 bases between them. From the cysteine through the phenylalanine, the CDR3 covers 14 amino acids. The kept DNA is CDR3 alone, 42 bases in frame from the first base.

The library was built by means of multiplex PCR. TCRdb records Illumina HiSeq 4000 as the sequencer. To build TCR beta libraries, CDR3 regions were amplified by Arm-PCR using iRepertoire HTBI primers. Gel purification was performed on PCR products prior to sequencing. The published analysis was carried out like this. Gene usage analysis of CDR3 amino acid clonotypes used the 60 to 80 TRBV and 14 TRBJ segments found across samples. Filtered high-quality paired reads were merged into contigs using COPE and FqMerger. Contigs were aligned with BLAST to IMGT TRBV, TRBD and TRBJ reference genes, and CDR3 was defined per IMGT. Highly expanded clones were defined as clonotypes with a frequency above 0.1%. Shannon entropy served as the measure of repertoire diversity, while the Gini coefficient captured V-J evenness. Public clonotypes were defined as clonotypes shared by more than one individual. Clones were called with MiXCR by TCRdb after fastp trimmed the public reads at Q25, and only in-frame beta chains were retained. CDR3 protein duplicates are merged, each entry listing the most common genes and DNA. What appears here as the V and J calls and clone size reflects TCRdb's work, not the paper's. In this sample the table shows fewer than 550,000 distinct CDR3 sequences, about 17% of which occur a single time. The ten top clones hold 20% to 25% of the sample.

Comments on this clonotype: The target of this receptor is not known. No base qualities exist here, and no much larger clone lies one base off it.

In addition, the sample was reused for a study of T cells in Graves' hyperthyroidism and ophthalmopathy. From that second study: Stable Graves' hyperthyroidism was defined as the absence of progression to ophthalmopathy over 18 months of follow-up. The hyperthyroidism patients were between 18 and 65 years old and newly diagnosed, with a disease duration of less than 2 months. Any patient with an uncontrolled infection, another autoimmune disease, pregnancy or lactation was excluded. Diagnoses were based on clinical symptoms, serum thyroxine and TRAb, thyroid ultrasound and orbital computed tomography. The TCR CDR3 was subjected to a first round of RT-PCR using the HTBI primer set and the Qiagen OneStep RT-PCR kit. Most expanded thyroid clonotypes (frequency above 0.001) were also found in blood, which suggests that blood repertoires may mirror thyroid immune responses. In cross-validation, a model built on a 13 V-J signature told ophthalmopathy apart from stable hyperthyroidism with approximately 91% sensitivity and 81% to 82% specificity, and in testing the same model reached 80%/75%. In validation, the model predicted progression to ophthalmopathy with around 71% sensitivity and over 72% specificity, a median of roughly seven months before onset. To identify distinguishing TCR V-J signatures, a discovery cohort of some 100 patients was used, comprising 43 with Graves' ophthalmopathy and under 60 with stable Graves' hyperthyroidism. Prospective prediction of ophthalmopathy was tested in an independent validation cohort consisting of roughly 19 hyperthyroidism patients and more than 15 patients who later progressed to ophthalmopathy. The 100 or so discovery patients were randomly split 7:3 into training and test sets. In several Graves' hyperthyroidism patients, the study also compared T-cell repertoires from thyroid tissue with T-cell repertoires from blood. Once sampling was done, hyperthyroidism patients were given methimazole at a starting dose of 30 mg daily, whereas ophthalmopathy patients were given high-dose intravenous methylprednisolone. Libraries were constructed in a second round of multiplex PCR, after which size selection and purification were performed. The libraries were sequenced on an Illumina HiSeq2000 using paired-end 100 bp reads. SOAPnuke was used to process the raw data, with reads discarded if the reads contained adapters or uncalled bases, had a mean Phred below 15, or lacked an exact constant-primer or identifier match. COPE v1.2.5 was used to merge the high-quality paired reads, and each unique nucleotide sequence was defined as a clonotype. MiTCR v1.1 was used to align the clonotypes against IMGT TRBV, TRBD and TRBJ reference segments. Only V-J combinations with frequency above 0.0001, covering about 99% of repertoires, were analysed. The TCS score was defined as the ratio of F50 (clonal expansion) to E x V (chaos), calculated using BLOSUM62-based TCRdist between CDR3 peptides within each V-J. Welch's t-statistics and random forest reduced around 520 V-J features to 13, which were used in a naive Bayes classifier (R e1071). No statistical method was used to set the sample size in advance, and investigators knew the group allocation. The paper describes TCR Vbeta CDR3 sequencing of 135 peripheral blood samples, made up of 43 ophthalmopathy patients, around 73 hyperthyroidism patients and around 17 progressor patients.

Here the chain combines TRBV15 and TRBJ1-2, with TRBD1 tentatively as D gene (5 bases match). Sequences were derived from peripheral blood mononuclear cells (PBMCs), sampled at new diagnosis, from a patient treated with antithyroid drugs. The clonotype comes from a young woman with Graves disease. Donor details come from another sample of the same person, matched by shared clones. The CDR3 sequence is CATSSWDAGYGYTF. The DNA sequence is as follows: TGTGCCACCAGCAGTTGGGACGCCGGGTATGGCTACACCTTC.